The 19 T cell receptor beta chains listed next were all sequenced from one sample in a study of blood T cell repertoires in COVID-19. Libraries were prepared by immunoSEQ multiplex PCR; TCRdb keeps only in-frame clonotypes and omits some of them. The repertoire holds some 300,000 clones, with around 91% as singletons. The sequenced sample consisted of peripheral blood. All receptors come from a woman aged 40 to 49 with COVID-19, enrolled during active disease.

The chain is built from TRBV5-1 and TRBJ2-3, with TRBD2 identical over 9 bases. Trimming at V came to 5 bases and at J to 6 bases, leaving 13 bases not matched to a gene. Germline V gene sequence: CDR1 SGHRS, CDR2 YFSETQ. The CDR3 is 16 amino acids. CDR3 in amino acids: CASRMGGLASSDTQYF. Written as DNA, the CDR3 is TGCGCCAGCAGGATGGGGGGACTAGCTTCTTCGGATACGCAGTATTTT.

The V gene is TRBV5-6, the J gene TRBJ1-2, with no clear D. V was clipped by 3 bases and J by 4 bases, with 10 bases between them. Germline CDR1 SGHDT, CDR2 YYEEEE. The CDR3 loop spans 13 amino acids. This CDR3 is CASSSGLVYGYTF. DNA of the CDR3: TGTGCCAGCAGCTCAGGACTAGTCTATGGCTACACCTTC.

V and J are TRBV7-6 and TRBJ2-7, with D unclear. CDR3 length equals 18 residues. The germline CDR1 and CDR2 sequences are SGHVS and FNYEAQ. Trimming took off 6 bases at V and 6 bases at J, with 30 bases between the two ends. The CDR3 DNA reads TGTGCCAGCAGTACACGTTACCCAGTCCTCCCCGAAAGTGGCGAGCAGTACTTC. Protein product: CASSTRYPVLPESGEQYF.

The CDR3 DNA sequence: TGCAGCGTTGAAGGGACAGGGCACTATGGCTACACCTTC. Its translation is CSVEGTGHYGYTF. V is TRBV29-1 and J is TRBJ1-2, with 8 bases lining up with TRBD1. V was clipped by 1 base and J by 3 bases; unmatched bases: 1. CDR3 length: 13 residues. Germline loops: CDR1 SQVTM, CDR2 ANQGSEA.

The chain joins TRBV7-9 to TRBJ2-3, with D tentatively TRBD1 (6 bases). Germline V lookup: CDR1 SEHNR, CDR2 FQNEAQ (reference sequence). The CDR3 contains 16 residues. Trimming removed 2 bases at V and 2 bases at J, with 14 bases between. DNA of the CDR3: TGTGCCAGCAGCTTATTACCGGGACATATCACAGATACGCAGTATTTT. Protein: CASSLLPGHITDTQYF. Based on the CDR3 plus reference TRBV7-9 and TRBJ2-3, the full variable domain is DTGVSQNPRHKITKRGQNVTFRCDPISEHNRLYWYRQTLGQGPEFLTYFQNEAQLEKSRLLSDRFSAERPKGSFSTLEIQRTEQGDSAMYLCASSLLPGHITDTQYFGPGTRLTVL.

This chain joins TRBV14 and TRBJ2-7; 8 nucleotides agree with TRBD1. This CDR3 is 15 amino acids long. J gave up 3 bases and V 2 bases, and 6 bases lay outside the gene matches. The germline CDR1 and CDR2 sequences are SGHDN and FVKESK. The CDR3 loop reads CASSQSPDRGYEQYF. In DNA, the CDR3 is TGTGCCAGCAGCCAATCGCCCGACAGGGGCTACGAGCAGTACTTC.

V is TRBV30 and J is TRBJ1-4, with a weak D call TRBD1 (5 bases). CDR3 length: 15 residues. Germline loops: CDR1 GTSNPN, CDR2 SVGIG (reference sequence). V lost 5 bases and J 3 bases, leaving 16 bases between the germline ends. The CDR3 sequence: CAWASGGTANEKLFF. CDR3 sequence (DNA): TGTGCCTGGGCCTCCGGGGGGACCGCTAATGAAAAACTGTTTTTT.

The sample holds one count of this clone. The chain is built from TRBV19 and TRBJ2-4; a weak D match, TRBD1 (6 bases). There are 15 residues in the CDR3. Between the trimmed V and J ends, which lost 5 bases and 3 bases, there was a span of 14 bases. Germline loops: CDR1 LNHDA, CDR2 SQIVND (reference sequence). CDR3 protein: CASSYDRIFKNIQYF. The DNA of the CDR3 is TGTGCCAGTAGTTACGACAGGATCTTCAAAAACATTCAGTACTTC.

Comments on this clone: The same CDR3 can be traced to other DNA sequences in this sample. The V and J genes are TRBV6-5 and TRBJ2-7; D gene ambiguous. The V gene lost 5 bases and the J gene lost 3 bases, with 11 bases spanning the gap. The CDR3 length is 13 residues. The V gene's germline CDR1 is MNHEY and CDR2 SVGAGI. The CDR3, as DNA: TGTGCCAGCAGTCTCACCGGAGACTACGAGCAGTACTTC. It codes for CASSLTGDYEQYF.

The rearrangement joins TRBV3-1 (or the pseudogene TRBV3-2) to TRBJ1-4, with D tentatively TRBD1 (5 bases). Per germline, CDR1 LGHDT and CDR2 YNNKEL (reference sequence). The CDR3 totals 16 residues. V lost 4 bases, J lost 3 bases, and 15 bases lay in between. The CDR3 DNA is TGTGCCAGCAGCCGGGCAGGGATTGCGGCTAATGAAAAACTGTTTTTT. It specifies CASSRAGIAANEKLFF.

This chain connects TRBV5-1 to TRBJ1-1, with 7 bases aligning to TRBD1. In germline, CDR1 is SGHRS, CDR2 YFSETQ. J was trimmed by 1 base and V by 4 bases; bases with no gene match: 10. The length of the CDR3 is 16 residues. In DNA form, the CDR3 reads TGCGCCAGCAGCCCCCGCGTAGGGGGCGAGAACACTGAAGCTTTCTTT. This encodes CASSPRVGGENTEAFF.

The chain couples TRBV28 to TRBJ2-7; 9 positions match TRBD2. Per germline, CDR1 MDHEN and CDR2 SYDVKM. Trimming cost V 2 bases and J 3 bases; bases outside gene matches: 11. This CDR3 has 17 residues. Written as DNA, the CDR3 is TGTGCCAGCAGTTTAGTGTCTAGCGGGACCGGAATCTACGAGCAGTACTTC. It yields the protein CASSLVSSGTGIYEQYF.

This CDR3 is CASSPGVDTQYF. Here the CDR3 DNA reads TGCGCCAGCAGCCCGGGGGTCGATACGCAGTATTTT. V and J are TRBV5-1 and TRBJ2-3; D is possibly TRBD2 (6 bases). This CDR3 is 12 amino acids long. With 4 bases removed from V and 6 bases from J, the gap between germline ends came to 9 bases. Germline CDR1 is SGHRS and CDR2 is YFSETQ.

This rearrangement joins TRBV2 to TRBJ1-1, with no clear D. This CDR3 is 13 amino acids long. Germline V lookup: CDR1 SNHLY, CDR2 FYNNEI. The ends were cut back, 2 bases at V and 2 bases at J, with 6 bases in the middle. The CDR3: CASSELPNTEAFF. The CDR3 DNA reads TGTGCCAGCAGTGAACTCCCTAACACTGAAGCTTTCTTT. The variable domain in full, completed from reference TRBV2 and TRBJ1-1, reads EPEVTQTPSHQVTQMGQEVILRCVPISNHLYFYWYRQILGQKVEFLVSFYNNEISEKSEIFDDQFSVERPDGSNFTLKIRSTKLEDSAMYFCASSELPNTEAFFGQGTRLTVV.

The rearrangement uses TRBV5-1 and TRBJ1-1; 8 nucleotides line up with TRBD1. The junction had 2 bases not matched to a gene; V was cut back by 4 bases and J by 3 bases. Germline values: CDR1 SGHRS, CDR2 YFSETQ. CDR3 length: 13 residues. CDR3 nucleotide sequence: TGCGCCAGCAGCCTGGGACAGGACACTGAAGCTTTCTTT. Its translation: CASSLGQDTEAFF.

The V and J genes are TRBV30 and TRBJ1-1, with D unclear. CDR3 size: 13 residues. Trimming took off 2 bases at V and 11 bases at J, with 18 bases between the two ends. Germline-derived CDR1 and CDR2 are GTSNPN and SVGIG (reference sequence). Written as DNA, the CDR3 is TGTGCCTGGAGTAAAAGACCGGCGTCGAGGGCTTTCTTT. Translating gives CAWSKRPASRAFF.

This clone was seen just once. This chain uses TRBV2 with TRBJ2-7, with TRBD2 identical over 10 bases. CDR1 is SNHLY, CDR2 FYNNEI, per germline. The trim removed 4 bases at V and 2 bases at J, leaving 5 bases unmatched. The length of the CDR3 is 15 residues. CDR3 bases: TGTGCCAGCAGTGGAGCGGGGGGGTCCCCCTACGAGCAGTACTTC. Its translation: CASSGAGGSPYEQYF.

This chain connects TRBV7-2 to TRBJ2-1; 11 nucleotides align to TRBD1. V lost 1 base to trimming and J lost 9 bases; unmatched junction nucleotides: 8. Germline-derived CDR1 and CDR2 are SGHTA and FQGNSA. The CDR3 contains 16 residues. CDR3 sequence (DNA): TGTGCCAGCAGCTTAGACTCCGGGACAGGGGGAGGTGAGCAGTTCTTC. Encoded protein: CASSLDSGTGGGEQFF.

The rearrangement links TRBV6-5 to TRBJ2-7; D may be TRBD1 (5 bases). The CDR3 sequence is 14 residues long. The ends were cut back, 7 bases at V and 4 bases at J, with 17 bases in the middle. CDR1 and CDR2 from the germline V gene are MNHEY and SVGAGI. The CDR3 spells CASMGMTANYEQYF. The CDR3 DNA is TGTGCCAGCATGGGGATGACAGCAAATTACGAGCAGTACTTC.